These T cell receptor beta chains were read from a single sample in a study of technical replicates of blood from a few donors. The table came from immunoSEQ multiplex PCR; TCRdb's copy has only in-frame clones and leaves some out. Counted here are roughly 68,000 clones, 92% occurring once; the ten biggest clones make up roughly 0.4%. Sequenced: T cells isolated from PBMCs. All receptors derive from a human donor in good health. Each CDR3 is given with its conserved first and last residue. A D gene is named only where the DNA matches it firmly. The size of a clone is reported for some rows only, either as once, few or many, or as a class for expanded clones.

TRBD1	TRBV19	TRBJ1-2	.	CASSSGTGGNYGYTF	TGTGCCAGTAGTTCTGGGACAGGGGGAAACTATGGCTACACCTTC
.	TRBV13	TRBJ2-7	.	CASSHRGGGYEQYF	TGTGCCAGCAGCCACAGGGGAGGAGGCTACGAGCAGTACTTC
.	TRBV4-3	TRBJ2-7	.	CASSQDPGEQYF	TGCGCCAGCAGCCAAGATCCGGGCGAGCAGTACTTC
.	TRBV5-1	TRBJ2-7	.	CASSLKRDEQYF	TGCGCCAGCAGCCTGAAGAGGGACGAGCAGTACTTC
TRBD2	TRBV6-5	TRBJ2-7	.	CASSYGRTSGSEQYF	TGTGCCAGCAGTTACGGCAGGACTAGCGGGAGCGAGCAGTACTTC
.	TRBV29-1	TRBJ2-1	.	CSVEPEGYEQFF	TGCAGCGTTGAACCGGAGGGCTATGAGCAGTTCTTC
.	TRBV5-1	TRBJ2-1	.	CATKRDTGSYNEQFF	TGCGCCACCAAGAGGGACACCGGCTCCTACAATGAGCAGTTCTTC
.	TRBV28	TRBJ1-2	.	CASERREDSYGYTF	TGTGCCAGCGAGCGGAGGGAAGATAGCTATGGCTACACCTTC
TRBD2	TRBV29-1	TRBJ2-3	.	CSVEGSSSGRPDTQYF	TGCAGCGTTGAAGGGTCTTCCAGCGGGAGGCCGGATACGCAGTATTTT
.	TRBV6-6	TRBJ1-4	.	CASSPRQTTNEKLFF	TGTGCCAGCAGTCCCCGACAGACAACTAATGAAAAACTGTTTTTT
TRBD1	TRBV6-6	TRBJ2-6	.	CASSSQGAGANVLTF	TGTGCCAGCAGTTCACAGGGGGCTGGGGCCAACGTCCTGACTTTC
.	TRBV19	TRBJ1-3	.	CASSIFVGTGNTIYF	TGTGCCAGTAGTATATTTGTCGGTACTGGAAACACCATATATTTT
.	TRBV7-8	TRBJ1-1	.	CASSLALGTEAFF	TGTGCCAGCAGCTTAGCGCTAGGTACTGAAGCTTTCTTT
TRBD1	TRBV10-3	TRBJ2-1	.	CAISKDRGRGNEQFF	TGTGCCATCAGTAAGGACAGGGGCCGTGGGAATGAGCAGTTCTTC
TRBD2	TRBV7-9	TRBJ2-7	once	CASSQGTSGSLYEQYF	TGTGCCAGCAGCCAAGGGACTAGCGGGAGCTTATACGAGCAGTACTTC
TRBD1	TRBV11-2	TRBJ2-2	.	CASSFGPGTGNTGELFF	TGTGCCAGCAGCTTTGGACCCGGGACAGGAAACACCGGGGAGCTGTTTTTT
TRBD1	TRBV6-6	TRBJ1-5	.	CASSSPGQGTQPQHF	TGTGCCAGCAGTTCGCCGGGACAGGGGACTCAGCCCCAGCATTTT
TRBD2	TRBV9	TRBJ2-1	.	CASSDPGLADNEQFF	TGTGCCAGCAGCGACCCAGGACTAGCGGACAATGAGCAGTTCTTC
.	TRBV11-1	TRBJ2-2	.	CASSLVMGQNTGELFF	TGTGCCAGCAGCTTAGTAATGGGACAGAACACCGGGGAGCTGTTTTTT
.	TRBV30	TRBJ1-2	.	CAWRVQGYGYTF	TGTGCCTGGAGGGTCCAGGGCTATGGCTACACCTTC
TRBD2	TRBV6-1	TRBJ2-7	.	CASSEAGGLEEQYF	TGTGCCAGCAGTGAAGCGGGAGGGCTAGAGGAGCAGTACTTC
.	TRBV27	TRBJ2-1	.	CASSLGDGGQYNEQFF	TGTGCCAGCAGTTTAGGCGACGGGGGACAGTACAATGAGCAGTTCTTC
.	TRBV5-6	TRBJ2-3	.	CASSLVGLGGTDTQYF	TGTGCCAGCAGCTTGGTGGGATTAGGGGGCACAGATACGCAGTATTTT